These 29 T cell receptor beta chains were all obtained from the same sample, sequenced in a study of CD8 T cells in Susac syndrome. Reverse transcription of about 0.45 to 1 ug RNA was performed with random hexamers. TCRdb passed the immunoSEQ multiplex PCR reads through MiXCR, listing each CDR3 protein once. Here the sample spans about 210,000 distinct CDR3 sequences, about 95% being singletons. Material: CD4+ T cells from PBMCs. These receptor sequences come from a human donor with multiple sclerosis.

This rearrangement joins TRBV28 to TRBJ1-5; D possibly corresponds to TRBD1 (6 bases). Trimming stripped 5 bases from V and 2 bases from J, with 16 bases between. Germline V gene data show CDR1 as MDHEN and CDR2 as SYDVKM. The CDR3 runs 16 residues. CDR3 sequence: CASSPFQGIRNQPQHF. Written as DNA, the CDR3 is TGTGCCAGCAGTCCATTTCAGGGGATTCGCAATCAGCCCCAGCATTTT.

J is TRBJ1-1 and V is TRBV12-3 or TRBV12-4; 11 bases fit TRBD1. V shed 8 bases, J shed 4 bases, and the junction held 6 bases outside the gene matches. The CDR3 runs to 14 residues. This chain's CDR3 is CASRGQGAGTEAFF. DNA for the CDR3: TGTGCCAGCCGAGGACAGGGGGCGGGCACTGAAGCTTTCTTT.

This chain links TRBV7-3 with TRBJ1-1; D may be TRBD1 (6 bases). The CDR3 contains 15 residues. V shed 4 bases and J shed 6 bases, with 18 bases lying between them. Germline values: CDR1 SGHTA, CDR2 FQGTGA. Here the CDR3 reads CASSSEARGYAEAFF. The CDR3 nucleotides read TGTGCCAGCAGCTCCGAAGCGAGGGGGTACGCTGAAGCTTTCTTT.

This clonotype showed up just a few times. The chain combines TRBV9 with TRBJ1-2; the D is unclear. Germline V lookup: CDR1 SGDLS, CDR2 YYNGEE. This CDR3 comprises 13 residues. V was trimmed by 0 bases and J by 0 bases, leaving 3 bases between them. CDR3 sequence (DNA): TGTGCCAGCAGCGTAGACCCTAACTATGGCTACACCTTC. Translation gives CASSVDPNYGYTF.

The chain recombines TRBV30 with TRBJ2-5; D not certain. V shed 1 base and J shed 4 bases, with 19 bases lying between them. CDR1 GTSNPN and CDR2 SVGIG come from the germline V gene (reference sequence). The CDR3 sequence is 16 residues long. CDR3 loop: CAWSGGVGSVLETQYF. For the CDR3, the DNA is TGTGCCTGGAGTGGAGGAGTGGGGTCGGTTCTAGAGACCCAGTACTTC.

CDR3 sequence (DNA): TGTGCCAGCAGTTTGGGGGTCGCACGCTCACCCCTCCACTTT. Its protein product is CASSLGVARSPLHF. The chain uses TRBV12-3 or TRBV12-4 and TRBJ1-6; maybe TRBD1 (5 bases). This CDR3 spans 14 amino acids. Trimming removed 3 bases at V and 10 bases at J, with 13 bases between.

This chain joins TRBV7-2 and TRBJ2-7; D perhaps matches TRBD2 (5 bases). Germline V gene lookup returns CDR1 SGHTA and CDR2 FQGNSA. Trimming shortened V by 1 base and J by 0 bases, and 13 bases separated the two germline ends. CDR3 length: 16 residues. CDR3 sequence (DNA): TGTGCCAGCAGCTTAGTTCGGGGTAAGAGCTCCTACGAGCAGTACTTC. This sequence encodes CASSLVRGKSSYEQYF. Drawing the rest from reference TRBV7-2 and TRBJ2-7, the complete variable domain is GAGVSQSPSNKVTEKGKDVELRCDPISGHTALYWYRQSLGQGLEFLIYFQGNSAPDKSGLPSDRFSAERTGGSVSTLTIQRTQQEDSAVYLCASSLVRGKSSYEQYFGPGTRLTVT.

The genes are TRBV7-2 and TRBJ2-1, with 16 nucleotides matching TRBD2. In germline, CDR1 is SGHTA, CDR2 FQGNSA. The CDR3 has 17 amino acids. J was trimmed by 6 bases and V by 4 bases; bases with no gene match: 6. CDR3 protein: CASSSGLAGGAPNEQFF. DNA of the CDR3: TGTGCCAGCAGCTCGGGACTAGCGGGGGGGGCCCCCAATGAGCAGTTCTTC.

The genes are TRBV29-1 and TRBJ2-2, with a possible D match to TRBD1 (6 bases). CDR1 is SQVTM, CDR2 ANQGSEA, per germline. V was clipped by 7 bases and J by 2 bases, with 8 bases between them. The CDR3 is 12 amino acids. The CDR3 sequence is CSAGHNTGELFF. The CDR3 nucleotides are TGCAGCGCGGGACACAACACCGGGGAGCTGTTTTTT.

This chain joins TRBV20-1 and TRBJ2-3, with 7 positions matching TRBD2. Trimming cost V 6 bases and J 1 base; bases outside gene matches: 4. This CDR3 comprises 13 residues. In germline, CDR1 is DFQATT, CDR2 SNEGSKA (reference sequence). The CDR3 is CSAYAGGTDTQYF. CDR3 nucleotide sequence: TGCAGTGCGTACGCGGGGGGCACAGATACGCAGTATTTT.

V and J are TRBV15 and TRBJ2-5, with 10 positions matching TRBD2. V was pared by 8 bases and J by 5 bases, with 5 bases of the junction left unmatched. The CDR3 is made up of 13 amino acids. CDR1 and CDR2 from the germline V gene are LNHNV and YYDKDF (reference sequence). The DNA for the CDR3 is TGTGCCACCGCTAGCGGGAGTCGGGAGACCCAGTACTTC. The encoded protein is CATASGSRETQYF.

This clonotype appeared a single time. The chain carries TRBV6-6 and TRBJ2-1; perhaps TRBD2 as D (5 bases). This CDR3 region has 13 residues. V was pared by 7 bases and J by 2 bases, with 9 bases between. CDR1 is MNHNY, CDR2 SVGAGI, per germline (reference sequence). The CDR3 DNA reads TGTGCCAGCACGGAGGCCCCCTACAATGAGCAGTTCTTC. This codes for CASTEAPYNEQFF.

The chain couples TRBV15 to TRBJ1-2; possibly TRBD1 for D (6 bases). Trimming removed 9 bases from V and 4 bases from J, with 18 bases in between. This CDR3 has 14 amino acids. CDR1 and CDR2 from the germline V gene are LNHNV and YYDKDF (reference sequence). For the CDR3, the DNA is TGTGCCACAGGGGGGGCTGCCCCGGGCTATGGCTACACCTTC. Amino acid sequence: CATGGAAPGYGYTF. Combining the CDR3 with reference TRBV15 and TRBJ1-2 gives the whole variable domain DAMVIQNPRYQVTQFGKPVTLSCSQTLNHNVMYWYQQKSSQAPKLLFHYYDKDFNNEADTPDNFQSRRPNTSFCFLDIRSPGLGDTAMYLCATGGAAPGYGYTFGSGTRLTVV.

The chain links TRBV30 to TRBJ2-1; TRBD2 might be the D (7 bases). This CDR3 is 14 amino acids long. V was cut by 5 bases and J by 5 bases, with 16 bases left in between. In germline, CDR1 is GTSNPN, CDR2 SVGIG (reference sequence). CDR3 nucleotide sequence: TGTGCCTGGGATCAGCGGGACATACACAATGAGCAGTTCTTC. It yields the protein CAWDQRDIHNEQFF.

J is TRBJ2-3 and V is TRBV20-1; tentatively, D is TRBD2 (6 bases). This CDR3 comprises 14 residues. V was clipped by 5 bases and J by 2 bases, with 14 bases between them. Germline assignment: CDR1 DFQATT and CDR2 SNEGSKA (reference sequence). The CDR3 protein is CSASRGGLTDTQYF. The CDR3 region has the DNA TGCAGTGCTTCCCGGGGAGGACTCACAGATACGCAGTATTTT.

The chain joins TRBV29-1 to TRBJ1-2, with TRBD1 matching 11 bases. Germline V gene lookup returns CDR1 SQVTM and CDR2 ANQGSEA. V lost 4 bases and J lost 4; bases outside the gene matches: 8. The CDR3 length is 15 residues. The CDR3 reads CSVGGTGGRRYGYTF. CDR3 in DNA: TGCAGCGTTGGAGGGACAGGGGGACGCCGCTATGGCTACACCTTC.

The rearrangement joins TRBV29-1 to TRBJ2-2; a weak D match, TRBD1 (6 bases). The V end was cut by 7 bases, the J end by 4 bases, with 13 bases between. This CDR3 is 13 amino acids long. Germline CDR1 is SQVTM and CDR2 is ANQGSEA. The CDR3: CSAYSTGTGELFF. The CDR3 DNA is TGCAGCGCCTACTCGACAGGCACCGGGGAGCTGTTTTTT.

The chain joins TRBV5-6 to TRBJ1-1, with 7 bases aligning to TRBD1. J lost 3 bases, V lost 0 bases, and 8 bases had no gene match. CDR1 is SGHDT, CDR2 YYEEEE, per germline. The CDR3 spans 16 residues. The CDR3 sequence: CASSLDRGQSHTEAFF. The CDR3 coding sequence is TGTGCCAGCAGCTTGGACAGGGGTCAGTCCCACACTGAAGCTTTCTTT.

The V call is TRBV12-5, the J call TRBJ2-7; D is perhaps TRBD2 (5 bases). CDR3 length: 14 residues. Germline CDR1 is LGHNT and CDR2 is FRNRAP. Deletions cut 5 bases from V and 4 bases from J, with 15 bases between. Written as DNA, the CDR3 is TGTGCTAGTGGTGCCCCGGGAAGGCTTTACGAGCAGTACTTC. Translating gives CASGAPGRLYEQYF. The full variable domain, completed using reference TRBV12-5 and TRBJ2-7, is DARVTQTPRHKVTEMGQEVTMRCQPILGHNTVFWYRQTMMQGLELLAYFRNRAPLDDSGMPKDRFSAEMPDATLATLKIQPSEPRDSAVYFCASGAPGRLYEQYFGPGTRLTVT.

This clonotype was found a few times. The chain is built from TRBV18 and TRBJ1-2, with D unclear. In germline, CDR1 is KGHSH, CDR2 LQKENI. This CDR3 comprises 13 residues. Trimming pared 2 bases from V and 4 bases from J, leaving 8 bases between. The CDR3 region has the DNA TGTGCCAGCTCACCAGGAGGAAGCTATGGCTACACCTTC. Encoded protein: CASSPGGSYGYTF.

The chain joins TRBV5-1 to TRBJ2-1, with D hard to call. The CDR3 runs to 12 residues. The V gene's germline CDR1 is SGHRS and CDR2 YFSETQ. Trimming took 0 bases from V and 9 from J, leaving 7 bases between them. The CDR3 DNA follows: TGCGCCAGCAGCTTGGGAACTACTGAGCAGTTCTTC. It translates to CASSLGTTEQFF.

The J gene is TRBJ2-1, the V gene TRBV5-1; TRBD2 matches 14 bases. The CDR3 loop spans 15 amino acids. The V gene's germline CDR1 is SGHRS and CDR2 YFSETQ. The V and J ends lost 0 bases and 13 bases, in that order; junction bases with no gene match: 6. The CDR3 protein is CASSLGGLAGGPQFF. The CDR3 DNA is TGCGCCAGCAGCTTGGGAGGACTAGCGGGAGGCCCTCAGTTCTTC. The full variable domain, in which reference TRBV5-1 and TRBJ2-1 provide the parts outside the CDR3, is KAGVTQTPRYLIKTRGQQVTLSCSPISGHRSVSWYQQTPGQGLQFLFEYFSETQRNKGNFPGRFSGRQFSNSRSEMNVSTLELGDSALYLCASSLGGLAGGPQFFGPGTRLTVL.

The rearrangement joins TRBV4-1 to TRBJ2-6, with a possible D match to TRBD2 (6 bases). V was pared by 0 bases and J by 4 bases, with 13 bases between. The germline gives CDR1 MGHRA, CDR2 YSYEKL. This CDR3 is built from 17 residues. Here the CDR3 reads CASSQDPGRSGANVLTF. CDR3 nucleotides: TGCGCCAGCAGCCAAGATCCAGGGAGGTCAGGGGCCAACGTCCTGACTTTC.

The chain combines TRBV6-5 with TRBJ2-1, with 11 positions matching TRBD2. CDR1 and CDR2 (germline): MNHEY, SVGAGI. Trimming took 0 bases from V and 3 from J; bases not matched to a gene: 13. CDR3 length: 20 residues. Here the CDR3 DNA reads TGTGCCAGCAGTTACTCGATGACTAGCGGGACCCGGGGGGGCTACAATGAGCAGTTCTTC. It encodes CASSYSMTSGTRGGYNEQFF.

This clonotype was picked up one time. The chain combines TRBV5-6 with TRBJ2-7, with 9 positions matching TRBD2. Unmatched junction bases numbered 8, after V lost 4 bases and J lost 3 bases. The CDR3 runs to 15 residues. The germline CDR1 and CDR2 sequences are SGHDT and YYEEEE. CDR3 sequence reads: CASSPLGTSSYEQYF. Written as DNA, the CDR3 is TGTGCCAGCAGCCCCCTAGGGACTAGCAGCTACGAGCAGTACTTC.

V and J are TRBV6-5 and TRBJ1-2, with D hard to call. The germline gives CDR1 MNHEY, CDR2 SVGAGI. The germline V and J ends were trimmed by 1 base and 5 bases, with 8 bases remaining between them. The CDR3 runs to 13 residues. CDR3 sequence (DNA): TGTGCCAGCAGTTACTTGGGCAGTTATGGCTACACCTTC. It is translated as CASSYLGSYGYTF.

The chain recombines TRBV25-1 with TRBJ1-2; the D gene is possibly TRBD1 (5 bases). Germline V gene lookup returns CDR1 MGHDK and CDR2 SYGVNS. The CDR3 has 12 residues. Trimming removed 6 bases at V and 7 bases at J, with 12 bases between. In nucleotides, the CDR3 is TGTGCCAGCAGAGCCCAGGGAGGTGGCTACACCTTC. It translates to CASRAQGGGYTF.

This chain links TRBV14 with TRBJ2-1; 8 bases fit TRBD2. The CDR3 is made up of 14 amino acids. Germline trimming cut 3 bases from V and 7 bases from J; bases unmatched to any gene: 5. From germline, CDR1 is SGHDN and CDR2 FVKESK. The CDR3, as DNA: TGTGCCAGCAGCCACGGGCCTAGCGGGAATGAGCAGTTCTTC. Protein product: CASSHGPSGNEQFF.

The V and J genes are TRBV12-3 or TRBV12-4 and TRBJ2-7; no definite D call. The V end lost 2 bases, the J end lost 6 bases, and 20 bases lay between the germline ends. The CDR3 has 16 amino acids. In DNA, the CDR3 is TGTGCCAGCAGTTTAACAATATTAAGAACCCTACGCGAGCAGTACTTC. This translates into CASSLTILRTLREQYF.